The entry that follows covers one TCR beta chain sequence. This CDR3 has 17 residues. The germline V gene encodes CDR1 MGHDK and CDR2 SYGVNS. Trimming at V came to 8 bases and at J to 3 bases, leaving 15 bases not matched to a gene. Original handling: Reference gene primer amplification gave nucleated cell count estimates. Clones were read by immunoSEQ multiplex PCR, and TCRdb kept only the in-frame ones, dropping some. V and J calls and clone size follow that table, whereas D and trimming were derived from the DNA. The table lists about 170,000 clones, roughly 84% of them singletons. The data originate from a study of blood T cell repertoires in COVID-19. About the research overall: Samples came from the United States, Italy and Spain, spanning acute and convalescent COVID-19. In each case, the material was cDNA or gDNA derived from T cells, B-cell-depleted T cells, or PBMCs.

The TCR comes from a man over 45 with active or convalescent COVID-19. The chain has TRBV25-1 and TRBJ2-1; TRBD2 agrees at 8 bases. Sequencing input: peripheral blood. The DNA of the CDR3 is TGTGCCAGCTCGGGACTAGGTAAATCATCTAACTACAATGAGCAGTTCTTC. Its protein product is CASSGLGKSSNYNEQFF.